This T cell receptor (beta chain) was sequenced for a study of CD8 T cells in ankylosing spondylitis. The CDR3 runs to 14 residues. V was trimmed by 8 bases and J by 6 bases, leaving 19 bases between them. Germline V gene data show CDR1 as MNHNS and CDR2 as SASEGT. Comments on this clonotype: Its antigen is as yet unknown.

Study-level findings and limits: Ankylosing spondylitis blood appeared to carry a characteristic TCR beta motif of roughly eight highly homologous variants.

A quantitative 5'-RACE method, one with molecular barcodes, was used to make TCR beta libraries. TCRdb redid the calling of the 5' RACE reads with MiXCR, one entry per CDR3 protein. Altogether fewer than 550,000 distinct CDR3 sequences are present, approximately 5.3% being singletons, with the ten largest covering around 3.6%. The specimen was blood, either unsorted or a sorted T cell fraction (not recorded which). This rearrangement joins TRBV6-1 to TRBJ1-2, with D perhaps TRBD1 (6 bases). The sequence was collected from a male donor with ankylosing spondylitis. CDR3 nucleotides: TGTGCCAGCTCCTACCGGGACACATCCGATGGCTACACCTTC. Its protein is CASSYRDTSDGYTF.